Shown below are 24 T cell receptor beta chains from a single sample sequenced in a study of blood T cell repertoires in COVID-19. Produced via immunoSEQ multiplex PCR; TCRdb's table is partial and in-frame only. The table records around 110,000 clones, approximately 84% of them present only once. The sample consisted of peripheral blood. The receptors derive from a man between 65 and 85 years old with active or convalescent COVID-19.

The chain uses TRBV5-1 and TRBJ1-1; D might be TRBD1 (5 bases). The CDR3 loop spans 13 amino acids. Trimming cost V 1 base and J 3 bases, with 7 bases left between them. Germline V lookup: CDR1 SGHRS, CDR2 YFSETQ. The CDR3 protein is CASSLIGDTEAFF. CDR3 coding DNA: TGCGCCAGCAGCTTGATAGGGGACACTGAAGCTTTCTTT. Combining the CDR3 with reference TRBV5-1 and TRBJ1-1 gives the whole variable domain KAGVTQTPRYLIKTRGQQVTLSCSPISGHRSVSWYQQTPGQGLQFLFEYFSETQRNKGNFPGRFSGRQFSNSRSEMNVSTLELGDSALYLCASSLIGDTEAFFGQGTRLTVV.

In its sample, this clone was seen once. The chain combines TRBV4-2 with TRBJ1-3, with 9 bases identical to TRBD1. The V gene end was trimmed by 0 bases and the J gene end by 2 bases; junction bases not matched to a gene: 8. This CDR3 comprises 18 residues. Germline V gene data show CDR1 as LGHNA and CDR2 as YNFKEQ. CDR3 sequence reads: CASSQEAGQGVAGNTIYF. In DNA, the CDR3 is TGTGCCAGCAGCCAAGAGGCGGGACAGGGAGTGGCTGGAAACACCATATATTTT.

J is TRBJ2-7 and V is TRBV9; D possibly corresponds to TRBD1 (6 bases). This CDR3 region has 13 residues. V was trimmed by 3 bases and J by 5 bases, leaving 12 bases between them. In germline, CDR1 is SGDLS, CDR2 YYNGEE. The CDR3 coding sequence is TGTGCCAGCAGCGCCGGGACACTCGACGAGCAGTACTTC. It codes for CASSAGTLDEQYF.

This clone has ten or more counts. The chain has TRBV19 and TRBJ1-5; 9 positions match TRBD1. Germline loops: CDR1 LNHDA, CDR2 SQIVND (reference sequence). CDR3 length equals 14 residues. The J segment lost 3 bases and the V segment lost 8 bases, leaving 5 bases of the junction unmatched. The CDR3, as DNA: TGTGCCAGTCTTCGGACAGGGGCCAATCAGCCCCAGCATTTT. The encoded protein is CASLRTGANQPQHF.

The rearrangement uses TRBV5-5 and TRBJ1-2; TRBD1 aligns across 9 bases. This CDR3 spans 14 amino acids. The V gene end was trimmed by 5 bases and the J gene end by 7 bases; junction bases not matched to a gene: 9. Germline V gene sequence: CDR1 SGHKS, CDR2 YYEKEE (reference sequence). CDR3 protein: CASSLQQGAGGYTF. The CDR3 region has the DNA TGTGCCAGCAGTTTACAACAGGGGGCCGGTGGCTACACCTTC.

V gene TRBV7-2 combines with J gene TRBJ2-3, with 8 nucleotides matching TRBD2. The ends lost 3 bases at V and 1 base at J; junction bases unmatched: 6. This CDR3 is built from 16 residues. Germline CDR1 and CDR2: SGHTA and FQGNSA. DNA of the CDR3: TGTGCCAGCAGCTTGGCAGCGGGAGCTGGCACAGATACGCAGTATTTT. This sequence encodes CASSLAAGAGTDTQYF.

The V gene is TRBV11-2, the J gene TRBJ2-2; 10 bases match TRBD2. The CDR3 contains 16 residues. J was trimmed by 5 bases and V by 4 bases; bases with no gene match: 7. Germline-derived CDR1 and CDR2 are SGHAT and FQNNGV. The DNA for the CDR3 is TGTGCCAGCAGCTCCTCTAGCGGGAGACGGACCGGGGAGCTGTTTTTT. Protein product: CASSSSSGRRTGELFF.

This chain connects TRBV5-1 to TRBJ1-4, with 8 bases fitting TRBD1. This CDR3 region has 15 residues. V was pared by 4 bases and J by 7 bases, with 9 bases of the junction left unmatched. CDR1 SGHRS and CDR2 YFSETQ come from the germline V gene. In DNA form, the CDR3 reads TGCGCCAGCAGCGACTCAGGGGGCGGTTTTGAAAAACTGTTTTTT. Residues: CASSDSGGGFEKLFF.

The DNA for the CDR3 is TGTGCCAGCAGCGCCCGGGAGACCCAGTACTTC. Its protein is CASSARETQYF. This chain connects TRBV7-2 to TRBJ2-5; D is unresolved. The germline gives CDR1 SGHTA, CDR2 FQGNSA. V dropped 5 bases and J dropped 5 bases, with 6 bases sitting between them. The CDR3 loop spans 11 amino acids.

The V call is TRBV11-2, the J call TRBJ2-1, with 12 bases that match TRBD2. The CDR3 contains 17 residues. The germline CDR1 and CDR2 sequences are SGHAT and FQNNGV. With 5 bases clipped from V and 2 bases from J, the junction kept 7 bases outside the gene matches. CDR3 nucleotides: TGTGCCAGCAGCCGTAGACTAGCGGGAGTGACCTACAATGAGCAGTTCTTC. Encoded protein: CASSRRLAGVTYNEQFF.

This chain joins TRBV6-2 or TRBV6-3 and TRBJ2-7; 9 bases align to TRBD1. The CDR3 is made up of 15 amino acids. Germline V gene lookup returns CDR1 MNHEY and CDR2 SVGEGT. The V gene end was trimmed by 5 bases and the J gene end by 3 bases; junction bases not matched to a gene: 8. CDR3 sequence reads: CASSKRTGDGYEQYF. CDR3 coding DNA: TGTGCCAGCAGTAAACGGACAGGGGACGGCTACGAGCAGTACTTC.

The chain is built from TRBV7-2 and TRBJ1-1; TRBD1 is a possible D gene (5 bases). Germline V gene sequence: CDR1 SGHTA, CDR2 FQGNSA. The V end lost 1 base, the J end lost 1 base, and 7 bases lay between the germline ends. The CDR3 sequence is 14 residues long. The DNA for the CDR3 is TGTGCCAGCAGCTTAGACAGGCAGAACACTGAAGCTTTCTTT. Its translation is CASSLDRQNTEAFF.

This chain joins TRBV28 and TRBJ2-5, with TRBD1 matching 7 bases. Germline CDR1 and CDR2: MDHEN and SYDVKM. Unmatched junction bases numbered 11, after V lost 2 bases and J lost 5 bases. This CDR3 region has 16 residues. In DNA form, the CDR3 reads TGTGCCAGCAGTTTACCCTACTTAAGGGGGCGCGAGACCCAGTACTTC. Translated, it gives CASSLPYLRGRETQYF.

The CDR3 DNA reads TGTGCCAGCAGCTTAGTACTTGGGGAGGACACTGAAGCTTTCTTT. This encodes CASSLVLGEDTEAFF. This chain joins TRBV11-3 and TRBJ1-1; D gene uncertain. The CDR3 has 15 amino acids. Germline CDR1 reads SGHNT; CDR2 reads YENEEA. Trimming stripped 1 base from V and 3 bases from J, with 12 bases between.

The chain recombines TRBV2 with TRBJ2-5; TRBD2 agrees at 14 bases. CDR1 is SNHLY, CDR2 FYNNEI, per germline. The V gene end was trimmed by 6 bases and the J gene end by 4 bases; junction bases not matched to a gene: 10. There are 17 residues in the CDR3. The CDR3 DNA follows: TGTGCCAGCAGCCTCAAGGGGACTAGCGGGAGAGGAGAGACCCAGTACTTC. Amino acids: CASSLKGTSGRGETQYF.

The chain employs TRBV7-2 and TRBJ2-3; 9 positions agree with TRBD2. This CDR3 region has 17 residues. From germline, CDR1 is SGHTA and CDR2 FQGNSA. Trimming cost V 5 bases and J 3 bases; bases outside gene matches: 12. In nucleotides, the CDR3 is TGTGCCAGCAGCAAGTCTCCTAGCGGGACGGGGACAGATACGCAGTATTTT. Translated, it gives CASSKSPSGTGTDTQYF. The full variable domain, completed using reference TRBV7-2 and TRBJ2-3, is GAGVSQSPSNKVTEKGKDVELRCDPISGHTALYWYRQSLGQGLEFLIYFQGNSAPDKSGLPSDRFSAERTGGSVSTLTIQRTQQEDSAVYLCASSKSPSGTGTDTQYFGPGTRLTVL.

This clone was seen once. V gene TRBV21-1 combines with J gene TRBJ2-2; TRBD2, the table's D call, was not compared with the DNA. TRBV21-1 is classified as a pseudogene. The CDR3 consists of 16 residues. CDR3 sequence (DNA): TGTGCCAGCAGCAAAGAGGGCGGGGGGAACACCGGGGAGCTGTTTTTT. It specifies CASSKEGGGNTGELFF.

CDR3 residues: CASSQAGQGANYGYTF. As DNA, the CDR3 is TGCGCCAGCAGCCAAGCGGGACAGGGGGCGAACTATGGCTACACCTTC. The J gene is TRBJ1-2, the V gene TRBV4-1; 12 bases are a match to TRBD1. Trimming cost V 1 base and J 2 bases; bases outside gene matches: 2. CDR1 is MGHRA and CDR2 is YSYEKL in the germline V gene. The CDR3 has 16 amino acids.

The chain couples TRBV11-3 to TRBJ1-1; TRBD1 is a possible D gene (5 bases). V was clipped by 4 bases and J by 5 bases, with 11 bases between them. This CDR3 has 13 residues. Germline CDR1 is SGHNT and CDR2 is YENEEA. CDR3 coding DNA: TGTGCCAGCAGCTCGATTGGGGGGACTGAAGCTTTCTTT. This translates into CASSSIGGTEAFF.

The chain recombines TRBV11-2 with TRBJ1-1; possible D gene TRBD1, 5 bases. There are 12 residues in the CDR3. V lost 6 bases, J lost 10 bases, and 15 bases lay in between. Germline V CDR1 and CDR2: SGHAT, FQNNGV. CDR3 DNA sequence: TGTGCCAGCAGTCTTTTGGGGCATGGAGCTTTCTTT. It encodes CASSLLGHGAFF.

The V gene is TRBV7-9, the J gene TRBJ2-3; 13 bases agree with TRBD2. CDR3 size: 16 residues. Germline V gene data show CDR1 as SEHNR and CDR2 as FQNEAQ (reference sequence). The V and J ends lost 5 bases and 7 bases, in that order; junction bases with no gene match: 9. Here the CDR3 DNA reads TGTGCCAGCAGCCCCACTAGCGGGAGGGCCGTGAATACGCAGTATTTT. Its translation: CASSPTSGRAVNTQYF.

The rearrangement links TRBV5-1 to TRBJ2-1, with D perhaps matching TRBD1 (6 bases). CDR1 is SGHRS and CDR2 is YFSETQ in the germline V gene. The length of the CDR3 is 16 residues. Trimming shortened V by 2 bases and J by 5 bases, and 17 bases separated the two germline ends. CDR3 protein: CASSFSMARGNNEQFF. The CDR3 nucleotides read TGCGCCAGCAGCTTTAGCATGGCCAGGGGAAACAATGAGCAGTTCTTC.

The V call is TRBV28, the J call TRBJ1-3; 8 bases fit TRBD1. The CDR3 covers 13 residues. The germline CDR1 and CDR2 sequences are MDHEN and SYDVKM. Unmatched junction bases numbered 7, after V lost 11 bases and J lost 4 bases. The chain's CDR3 is CAARTGRGNTIYF. As DNA, the CDR3 is TGTGCCGCCCGGACAGGGAGGGGAAACACCATATATTTT. Combining the CDR3 with reference TRBV28 and TRBJ1-3 gives the whole variable domain DVKVTQSSRYLVKRTGEKVFLECVQDMDHENMFWYRQDPGLGLRLIYFSYDVKMKEKGDIPEGYSVSREKKERFSLILESASTNQTSMYLCAARTGRGNTIYFGEGSWLTVV.

The rearrangement links TRBV7-2 to TRBJ1-6; no firm D call. V was pared by 2 bases and J by 8 bases, with 7 bases between. CDR1 SGHTA and CDR2 FQGNSA come from the germline V gene. The CDR3 totals 13 residues. CDR3 sequence: CASSLNMYSPLHF. DNA for the CDR3: TGTGCCAGCAGCTTAAACATGTATTCACCCCTCCACTTT.